These 23 T cell receptor beta chains share one sample of origin, sequenced in a study of shared clonotypes between healthy human individuals. Generated by immunoSEQ multiplex PCR, the TCRdb table keeps only in-frame clones and is missing some. The data hold about 660,000 clones, with over 65% observed a single time. Sequencing input: memory CD4+ T cells sorted from blood. Subset of the sample: CD45RA-negative fraction. Every receptor here comes from a woman in her thirties in good health.

This clone came up once. The chain is built from TRBV11-2 and TRBJ2-5, with unresolved D. The CDR3 consists of 17 residues. The ends were cut back, 3 bases at V and 2 bases at J, with 19 bases in the middle. Per germline, CDR1 SGHAT and CDR2 FQNNGV. The CDR3 here is CASSFGLGGVRQETQYF. The CDR3 coding sequence is TGTGCCAGCAGCTTTGGGCTCGGCGGAGTAAGACAAGAGACCCAGTACTTC.

This chain uses TRBV7-7 with TRBJ1-2; 9 nucleotides line up with TRBD1. The length of the CDR3 is 18 residues. Trimming removed 2 bases from V and 2 bases from J; junction bases left unmatched: 12. CDR1 is SSHAT and CDR2 is FNYEAQ in the germline V gene (reference sequence). CDR3 coding DNA: TGTGCCAGCAGCTTATTTACAATGGGGACAGGGAAAAACTATGGCTACACCTTC. The encoded protein is CASSLFTMGTGKNYGYTF.

The table lists this clone with many counts. The chain employs TRBV2 and TRBJ2-2; D call uncertain. CDR1 and CDR2 from the germline V gene are SNHLY and FYNNEI. This CDR3 comprises 16 residues. V was cut by 6 bases and J by 4 bases, with 18 bases left in between. CDR3 loop: CASSDNTTPRTGELFF. The CDR3 nucleotides are TGTGCCAGCAGCGATAATACCACCCCCCGCACCGGGGAGCTGTTTTTT. Full variable domain (rest looked up from reference TRBV2 and TRBJ2-2): EPEVTQTPSHQVTQMGQEVILRCVPISNHLYFYWYRQILGQKVEFLVSFYNNEISEKSEIFDDQFSVERPDGSNFTLKIRSTKLEDSAMYFCASSDNTTPRTGELFFGEGSRLTVL.

In its sample, this clone was seen a few times. The gene calls are TRBV25-1 and TRBJ1-2; the D gene is possibly TRBD1 (6 bases). This CDR3 comprises 17 residues. Germline-derived CDR1 and CDR2 are MGHDK and SYGVNS. Trimming removed 3 bases from V and 8 bases from J, with 25 bases in between. The CDR3 DNA sequence: TGTGCCAGCAGTGAGAGGACAGCGGGGTGGGCGGGTAGCGGCTACACCTTC. This codes for CASSERTAGWAGSGYTF.

Here the CDR3 reads CASSSGARETQYF. The CDR3, as DNA: TGCGCCAGCAGCTCCGGGGCTAGGGAGACCCAGTACTTC. The chain links TRBV5-1 to TRBJ2-5, with D perhaps TRBD1 or TRBD2 (5 bases each). The CDR3 sequence is 13 residues long. From germline, CDR1 is SGHRS and CDR2 YFSETQ. The V end was cut by 3 bases, the J end by 5 bases, with 11 bases between. Together with reference TRBV5-1 and TRBJ2-5, the CDR3 gives the full variable domain: KAGVTQTPRYLIKTRGQQVTLSCSPISGHRSVSWYQQTPGQGLQFLFEYFSETQRNKGNFPGRFSGRQFSNSRSEMNVSTLELGDSALYLCASSSGARETQYFGPGTRLLVL.

The genes are TRBV5-1 and TRBJ2-1, with 7 bases aligning to TRBD2. This CDR3 is 17 amino acids long. The V gene's germline CDR1 is SGHRS and CDR2 YFSETQ. J lost 0 bases, V lost 2 bases, and 8 bases had no gene match. Here the CDR3 DNA reads TGCGCCAGCAGCTTTACTAGCGCCTCAAGCTCCTACAATGAGCAGTTCTTC. It specifies CASSFTSASSSYNEQFF.

This clone was detected many times. The CDR3 coding sequence is TGTGCCAGCAGGATTACTAGCGGGAGGGCCAATGAGCAGTTCTTC. Its protein is CASRITSGRANEQFF. The rearrangement joins TRBV11-2 to TRBJ2-1, with 13 bases aligning to TRBD2. CDR3 length: 15 residues. Germline values: CDR1 SGHAT, CDR2 FQNNGV. Germline trimming cut 6 bases from V and 6 bases from J; bases unmatched to any gene: 5.

The chain has TRBV5-1 and TRBJ2-7, with D hard to call. CDR1 is SGHRS, CDR2 YFSETQ, per germline. CDR3 length: 15 amino acids. Trimming pared 3 bases from V and 0 bases from J, leaving 13 bases between. CDR3: CASSSGDSFSYEQYF. The CDR3, as DNA: TGCGCCAGCAGCTCCGGCGACTCCTTCTCCTACGAGCAGTACTTC.

The chain is built from TRBV18 and TRBJ1-4; D is unresolved. CDR3 length: 18 amino acids. Trimming stripped 3 bases from V and 0 bases from J, with 17 bases between. CDR1 and CDR2 (germline): KGHSH, LQKENI. The CDR3 DNA reads TGTGCCAGCTCACCTCAAGACTCGGGAGCGGCAACTAATGAAAAACTGTTTTTT. This sequence encodes CASSPQDSGAATNEKLFF.

The chain employs TRBV14 and TRBJ2-3; D unclear. This CDR3 has 13 residues. The V gene's germline CDR1 is SGHDN and CDR2 FVKESK. V lost 1 base to trimming and J lost 3 bases, with 5 bases between them. The CDR3 DNA is TGTGCCAGCAGCCAAGTGCGAACAGATACGCAGTATTTT. Residues: CASSQVRTDTQYF.

The CDR3 coding sequence is TGTGCCAGCAGCTGGAAGCGGGAGAAAGCCTACGAGCAGTACTTC. The encoded protein is CASSWKREKAYEQYF. This chain connects TRBV7-8 to TRBJ2-7, with TRBD2 matching over 8 bases. V dropped 4 bases and J dropped 2; count of bases not matched to a gene: 7. Germline V gives CDR1 SGHVS, CDR2 FQNEAQ. The CDR3 is 15 residues long.

CDR3 in amino acids: CASSLVGSGSVEETQYF. For the CDR3, the DNA is TGCGCCAGCAGCTTGGTTGGTAGCGGGAGTGTAGAGGAGACCCAGTACTTC. The chain uses TRBV5-1 and TRBJ2-5; 9 nucleotides match TRBD2. Germline CDR1 and CDR2: SGHRS and YFSETQ. This CDR3 region has 17 residues. The trim removed 0 bases at V and 5 bases at J, leaving 11 bases unmatched.

This chain joins TRBV18 and TRBJ1-1; perhaps TRBD1 as D (5 bases). Deletions cut 3 bases from V and 0 bases from J, with 8 bases between. Per the germline V gene, CDR1 is KGHSH and CDR2 is LQKENI. The CDR3 contains 14 residues. The CDR3 region has the DNA TGTGCCAGCTCACCGGGGGGATTGAACACTGAAGCTTTCTTT. This translates into CASSPGGLNTEAFF.

This clone was counted a few times. The gene calls are TRBV7-2 and TRBJ2-5; 7 positions match TRBD1. Germline loops: CDR1 SGHTA, CDR2 FQGNSA. J was trimmed by 5 bases and V by 5 bases; bases with no gene match: 8. The CDR3 is 14 amino acids. DNA of the CDR3: TGTGCCAGCAGCGGAAGAGGGGGCGGGGAGACCCAGTACTTC. Protein: CASSGRGGGETQYF.

J is TRBJ2-3 and V is TRBV5-1; D is possibly TRBD1 or TRBD2 (5 bases each). The CDR3 is made up of 16 amino acids. Germline assignment: CDR1 SGHRS and CDR2 YFSETQ. Trimming left V 0 bases short and J 2 bases short, with 13 bases between. The CDR3 coding sequence is TGCGCCAGCAGCTTGGGGGGACGGCGGCTCACAGATACGCAGTATTTT. Protein sequence: CASSLGGRRLTDTQYF.

V is TRBV6-1 and J is TRBJ2-4; D is unclear. V was cut by 3 bases and J by 8 bases, with 8 bases left in between. CDR3 length: 12 residues. Germline V lookup: CDR1 MNHNS, CDR2 SASEGT. The CDR3 DNA is TGTGCCAGCAGTGAGGTCACTTACATTCAGTACTTC. It translates to CASSEVTYIQYF.

The V gene is TRBV29-1, the J gene TRBJ2-2; D gene uncertain. Germline CDR1 and CDR2: SQVTM and ANQGSEA. With 3 bases removed from V and 0 bases from J, the gap between germline ends came to 5 bases. The CDR3 totals 13 residues. The CDR3 region is CSVEVTNTGELFF. CDR3 nucleotide sequence: TGCAGCGTTGAGGTTACGAACACCGGGGAGCTGTTTTTT.

This clone has ten or more counts. This sequence joins TRBV19 and TRBJ2-7; D may be TRBD1 or TRBD2 (5 bases each). The germline gives CDR1 LNHDA, CDR2 SQIVND (reference sequence). The ends were cut back, 8 bases at V and 5 bases at J, with 19 bases in the middle. The length of the CDR3 is 14 residues. CDR3 DNA: TGTGCCAGTGGGACCTCCTTCGGGATTAACGAGCAGTACTTC. Translated: CASGTSFGINEQYF.

This rearrangement joins TRBV7-2 to TRBJ2-2; D unclear. Germline V CDR1 and CDR2: SGHTA, FQGNSA. V was cut by 2 bases and J by 6 bases, with 10 bases left in between. The CDR3 consists of 14 residues. DNA for the CDR3: TGTGCCAGCAGCTTATCTGTTATGCCCGGGGAGCTGTTTTTT. The encoded protein is CASSLSVMPGELFF. Looking up the rest from reference TRBV7-2 and TRBJ2-2 gives the full variable domain: GAGVSQSPSNKVTEKGKDVELRCDPISGHTALYWYRQSLGQGLEFLIYFQGNSAPDKSGLPSDRFSAERTGGSVSTLTIQRTQQEDSAVYLCASSLSVMPGELFFGEGSRLTVL.

The chain carries TRBV5-1 and TRBJ2-5; 15 bases match TRBD2. In germline, CDR1 is SGHRS, CDR2 YFSETQ. J was trimmed by 2 bases and V by 3 bases; bases with no gene match: 2. This CDR3 has 16 amino acids. In nucleotides, the CDR3 is TGCGCCAGCAGCTGGGGACTAGCGGGAGGTCAAGAGACCCAGTACTTC. This encodes CASSWGLAGGQETQYF.

The chain employs TRBV27 and TRBJ2-5; D not resolved. Germline assignment: CDR1 MNHEY and CDR2 SMNVEV (reference sequence). The length of the CDR3 is 15 residues. Trimming shortened V by 2 bases and J by 4 bases, and 14 bases separated the two germline ends. CDR3 residues: CASSLIGRVRETQYF. The DNA of the CDR3 is TGTGCCAGCAGTTTAATAGGCCGGGTACGAGAGACCCAGTACTTC.

The chain is built from TRBV27 and TRBJ1-1, with D perhaps matching TRBD1 (5 bases). The V end lost 6 bases, the J end lost 3 bases, and 17 bases lay between the germline ends. The CDR3 contains 15 residues. Per the germline V gene, CDR1 is MNHEY and CDR2 is SMNVEV (reference sequence). The CDR3 region has the DNA TGTGCCAGCAGCCCCGGGACGGGGAGTTACACTGAAGCTTTCTTT. This sequence encodes CASSPGTGSYTEAFF.

The rearrangement joins TRBV29-1 to TRBJ1-1, with 9 nucleotides matching TRBD1. The CDR3 is 12 amino acids. V lost 7 bases to trimming and J lost 7 bases; unmatched junction nucleotides: 7. Looked up from germline, CDR1 is SQVTM and CDR2 is ANQGSEA. CDR3 DNA: TGCAGCGCTGTGGACAGGGGCCGTGAAGCTTTCTTT. Its protein product is CSAVDRGREAFF.